This TCR beta chain comes out of a study of blood T cell repertoires in COVID-19. The overall study: Sources were T cells, B-cell-depleted T cells, or PBMCs; the material itself was cDNA or gDNA.

V lost 3 bases, J lost 4 bases, and 7 bases lay in between. The length of the CDR3 is 12 residues. From germline, CDR1 is ENHRY and CDR2 SYGVKD. Measured with immunoSEQ multiplex PCR; TCRdb has only the in-frame clones, and not every one. The data hold fewer than 150,000 clones, with about nine tenths observed a single time. The sequenced material came from peripheral blood. This chain links TRBV10-3 with TRBJ2-7, with D possibly being TRBD1 (5 bases). The sequence was obtained from a human donor in a cohort sampled during active COVID-19. The CDR3 protein is CAISDRQYEQYF. CDR3 DNA: TGTGCCATCAGTGACCGACAGTACGAGCAGTACTTC.